A single TCR beta chain is shown here with its context. The antigen is undetermined. TRB rearrangements were amplified by touch-down multiplex PCR with mixed TRB-A/B primers. Reprocessing the multiplex PCR reads, TCRdb reports a single entry for every CDR3 protein and omits DNA. Its listing shows some 4,000 distinct CDR3 sequences. The CDR3 is made up of 15 amino acids. The germline V gene has CDR1 SGHTA and CDR2 FQGNSA. Roughly 40,000 genome equivalents of blood DNA were amplified for TRB. The sample comes from a study of T cell clusters in autoimmune cytopenias. Study results and limitations: Comparing secondary cytopenia with chronic lymphocytic leukemia showed no cluster-lack signature, apparently masked by lymphoma repertoire.

The same data also went into a second study, on T cell repertoires in aging, cancer and after chemotherapy.

Sequenced sample: peripheral blood. This sequence was found in a human donor in good health. The genes are TRBV7-2 and TRBJ1-6; TCRdb reports TRBD1, a call that lacks DNA to check it against. CDR3 sequence reads: CASSKTYRGDSPLHF.